The T cell receptor beta chain described here comes from a study of regulatory T cells in long-lasting Graves disease. Study information: Over 5 years of antithyroid drugs plus positive TSH receptor antibodies defined persistent Graves' disease.

Study-level points and caveats: Persistent patients shared thousands of public clonotypes among themselves. Newly diagnosed patients shared fewer, at about a thousand. Persistent disease was characterized by preferential usage of TRBV28, TRBJ1-2 and TRBJ2-5.

V was trimmed by 6 bases and J by 5 bases, leaving 13 bases between them. This CDR3 contains 14 residues. For TCR beta, libraries came from iRepertoire HTBI primers and Arm-PCR of CDR3 regions. In TCRdb, the multiplex PCR reads were re-called with MiXCR into one record per CDR3 protein. Of 250,000 to 300,000 distinct CDR3 sequences in the sample, approximately 20% were seen once. Specified time point: persistent/refractory GD, antithyroid drugs over 5 years with positive TRAb. After RNA was extracted from PBMCs, the TCR library was made from it. This clonotype was detected ten times or more. Its antigen is unidentified.

This receptor was identified in a female donor with Graves disease. The material was peripheral blood mononuclear cells (PBMCs), obtained when the disease was refractory, from a patient treated with antithyroid drugs. The chain has TRBV12-3 or TRBV12-4 and TRBJ2-2; D remains unclear. In nucleotides, the CDR3 is TGTGCCAGCAGCCCCCTCTTTGGGACCGGGGAGCTGTTTTTT. It encodes CASSPLFGTGELFF.